These T cell receptor beta chains were read from a single sample in a study of identical twins. From the 5' RACE reads, TCRdb called clonotypes with MiXCR, one entry per CDR3 protein. The table lists 640,000 or so distinct CDR3 sequences, approximately 6.1% of them singletons. The sequenced sample was naive T cells sorted from blood. Receptor source: a man aged 18-30 years in good health. The CDR3 runs from the conserved cysteine through the conserved F or W. The D gene is left open where the match is weak. The size entry is marked missing in some rows and otherwise reads once, few, many or a size class.

abundance	v_gene	d_gene	j_gene	CDR3nt	CDR3aa
NA	TRBV12-3/TRBV12-4	TRBD2	TRBJ2-5	TGTGCCAGCAAAAGAGCGGGAGGGGATGTAGGGCCAGAGACCCAGTACTTC	CASKRAGGDVGPETQYF
few	TRBV4-1	TRBD1	TRBJ2-1	TGCGCCAGCAGCCAAGAAACGGGACAGGGTTTATTCTTC	CASSQETGQGLFF
NA	TRBV28	NA	TRBJ2-3	TGTGCCAGCAGTTCCCAGAGGGTCCTGAATACGCAGTATTTT	CASSSQRVLNTQYF
NA	TRBV7-9	NA	TRBJ2-7	TGTGCCAGCAGCTTTGACGGGTCCAGCTCCTACGAGCAGTACTTC	CASSFDGSSSYEQYF
NA	TRBV5-1	NA	TRBJ2-6	TGCGCCAGCAGCCCCCCCCGAGACTTTGGGGCCAACGTCCTGACTTTC	CASSPPRDFGANVLTF
many	TRBV7-2	TRBD1	TRBJ2-3	TGTGCCAGCAGCCGAAGACGACAGGGGGCTGAAGATACGCAGTATTTT	CASSRRRQGAEDTQYF
many	TRBV5-1	TRBD1	TRBJ2-7	TGCGCCAGTCTTACTGGGACAGGGGGCGACTACGAGCAGTACTTC	CASLTGTGGDYEQYF
few	TRBV7-2	NA	TRBJ2-2	TGTGCCAGCAGCTTCATATGGGGTTTTGGCACCGGGGAGCTGTTTTTT	CASSFIWGFGTGELFF
many	TRBV29-1	NA	TRBJ2-7	TGCAGCGTCCTGAATGCAGGGGGGCCCTACGAGCAGTACTTC	CSVLNAGGPYEQYF
many	TRBV29-1	NA	TRBJ2-2	TGCAGCGTTGGAGCGAATGGCGGGGAGCTGTTTTTT	CSVGANGGELFF
NA	TRBV20-1	TRBD1	TRBJ1-6	TGCAGTGCAGAGGGACAGGGCAATTCACCCCTCCACTTT	CSAEGQGNSPLHF
many	TRBV12-3/TRBV12-4	NA	TRBJ1-4	TGTGCCATCCGGCGGGGTGTCAATGAAAAACTGTTTTTT	CAIRRGVNEKLFF
NA	TRBV5-1	TRBD2	TRBJ2-2	TGCGCCAGCAGCCAGAGAGCGGGAGGGCCAGTCGGGAACACCGGGGAGCTGTTTTTT	CASSQRAGGPVGNTGELFF
many	TRBV6-2/TRBV6-3	TRBD1	TRBJ2-3	TGTGCCAGCAGCCTGGGACAGGGAGTTACGCAGTATTTT	CASSLGQGVTQYF
many	TRBV24-1	TRBD2	TRBJ2-3	TGTGCCACCAGTGATCGGACTAGCGGGAGATCAGATACGCAGTATTTT	CATSDRTSGRSDTQYF
NA	TRBV24-1	NA	TRBJ2-7	TGTGCCACCAGTGATGGGACAAAGAAACCCTACGAGCAGTACTTC	CATSDGTKKPYEQYF
few	TRBV7-9	TRBD1	TRBJ2-1	TGTTCCAGCAGCTCCCGGGGGGACAGGGGAACCAATGAGCAGTTCTTC	CSSSSRGDRGTNEQFF
many	TRBV7-9	TRBD2	TRBJ2-3	TGTGCCAGCAGCAACACGGGACTAGATTTTAATACGCAGTATTTT	CASSNTGLDFNTQYF
many	TRBV15	NA	TRBJ1-1	TGTGCCACCAGCAGAGATAATCCGAACACTGAAGCTTTCTTT	CATSRDNPNTEAFF
NA	TRBV30	NA	TRBJ2-7	TGTGCCTGGACCCCGGGTACCGGCTACGAGCAGTACTTC	CAWTPGTGYEQYF
many	TRBV12-3/TRBV12-4	NA	TRBJ2-1	TGTGCCAGCAGCCTCGGACAGAGTAAATACAATGAGCAGTTCTTC	CASSLGQSKYNEQFF
NA	TRBV6-1	NA	TRBJ2-1	TGTGCCAGCAGTCCACCATATAGCAAAATTAGTGATAATGAGCAGTTCTTC	CASSPPYSKISDNEQFF
NA	TRBV4-2	NA	TRBJ2-1	TGTGCCAGCAGCCAAGTTCTAGGGTGGGCTGAGCAGTTCTTC	CASSQVLGWAEQFF
few	TRBV5-1	TRBD1	TRBJ2-2	TGCGCCAGCAGCGGGACAGCTATCACCGGGGAGCTGTTTTTT	CASSGTAITGELFF
NA	TRBV5-1	NA	TRBJ1-1	TGCGCCAGCAGCTTGGCCGGGCAGGGGAGGAACACTGAAGCTTTCTTT	CASSLAGQGRNTEAFF
many	TRBV4-3	NA	TRBJ2-2	TGCGCCAGCAGCCAAGAATCCGTCAGGACGAACACCGGGGAGCTGTTTTTT	CASSQESVRTNTGELFF
NA	TRBV5-8	TRBD1	TRBJ1-2	TGTGCCAGCAGCCAAAGGGACAGACCTATGGGCTACACCTTC	CASSQRDRPMGYTF
NA	TRBV19	NA	TRBJ2-4	TGTGCCAGTAGTATGGGGGACATTCAGTACTTC	CASSMGDIQYF
many	TRBV12-3/TRBV12-4	NA	TRBJ1-6	TGTGCCAGCAGTTTAGCGGGGCGAGGGGATGGGCGCTCACCCCTCCACTTT	CASSLAGRGDGRSPLHF
NA	TRBV18	NA	TRBJ1-1	TGTGCCAGCTCACCAGTCGTCTCAGGGAACAAGAACACTGAAGCTTTCTTT	CASSPVVSGNKNTEAFF
NA	TRBV18	NA	TRBJ1-2	TGTGCCAGCTCACCAGGGGGAGAAACTACTGGCTACACCTTC	CASSPGGETTGYTF
NA	TRBV2	TRBD1	TRBJ1-3	TGTGCCAGCAGAAAGGACAGGTACTCTGGAAACACCATATATTTT	CASRKDRYSGNTIYF
many	TRBV6-1	NA	TRBJ2-5	TGTGCCAGCAGCACCAACCCAGGGGACATAAGACAAGAGACCCAGTACTTC	CASSTNPGDIRQETQYF
NA	TRBV28	NA	TRBJ1-5	TGTGCCAGCAGCCAAACCAGACGGATGAATCAGCCCCAGCATTTT	CASSQTRRMNQPQHF
many	TRBV6-1	TRBD1	TRBJ1-1	TGTGCCAGCATCCCGCCAACCGGGACAGTAAACACTGAAGCTTTCTTT	CASIPPTGTVNTEAFF
NA	TRBV5-1	TRBD2	TRBJ2-1	TGCGCCAGCAGCCCCACCGGGACTAGCGGAGGTAGCTCCTACAATGAGCAGTTCTTC	CASSPTGTSGGSSYNEQFF
few	TRBV29-1	TRBD2	TRBJ2-1	TGCAGCGTTGAAGGGACTAGCGGGAGACGTGATAATGAGCAGTTCTTC	CSVEGTSGRRDNEQFF
few	TRBV14	TRBD2	TRBJ2-1	TGTGCCAGCAGCCCCCGGACTAGCGGGAGGACTGAGCAGTTCTTC	CASSPRTSGRTEQFF
many	TRBV12-3/TRBV12-4	TRBD1	TRBJ2-5	TGTGCCAGCAGTACCGCCCCGACAGGGTGGGAGGAGACCCAGTACTTC	CASSTAPTGWEETQYF
many	TRBV5-1	NA	TRBJ2-2	TGCGCCAGCAGCTGGACCGTCACCGGGGAGCTGTTTTTT	CASSWTVTGELFF
many	TRBV5-6	TRBD1	TRBJ2-2	TGTGCCAGCAGCTACCAAAGGACAGGGCGGACCGGGGAGCTGTTTTTT	CASSYQRTGRTGELFF
NA	TRBV7-9	TRBD2	TRBJ2-1	TGTGCCAGCAGCGCTAGCGGGAGGGAGCAGTTCTTC	CASSASGREQFF
NA	TRBV14	NA	TRBJ1-5	TGTGCCAGCAGCCAGGGCTCAGGGGCCAACTATGGAGGAGGCAATCAGCCCCAGCATTTT	CASSQGSGANYGGGNQPQHF
many	TRBV10-1	TRBD2	TRBJ2-1	TGCGCCAGCAGTGACGGCGGGAGCGTCGATGAGCAGTTCTTC	CASSDGGSVDEQFF
many	TRBV2	TRBD1	TRBJ1-5	TGTGCCAGCAGGGCGACAGGGGGGTATAGCAATCAGCCCCAGCATTTT	CASRATGGYSNQPQHF
few	TRBV11-3	NA	TRBJ2-5	TGTGCCAGCAGCCCAGGGGTTTGGGTTTCTCAGGGGGAGACCCAGTACTTC	CASSPGVWVSQGETQYF
NA	TRBV20-1	NA	TRBJ1-4	TGCAGTGCAGAAAGATGGGACATCGGTAATGAAAAACTGTTTTTT	CSAERWDIGNEKLFF
NA	TRBV20-1	TRBD2	TRBJ2-1	TGCAGTGCTAGAGAGAATAGCGGGAGTCTTTACAATGAGCAGTTCTTC	CSARENSGSLYNEQFF
NA	TRBV12-3/TRBV12-4	NA	TRBJ2-3	TGTGCCAGCGGGGAGGAACCCACAGATACGCAGTATTTT	CASGEEPTDTQYF
NA	TRBV6-2/TRBV6-3	NA	TRBJ2-1	TGTGCCAGCAGTTACATGACTAGTTCCTACAATGAGCAGTTCTTC	CASSYMTSSYNEQFF
many	TRBV12-3/TRBV12-4	NA	TRBJ2-7	TGTGCCAGCACCGGGAACTCGGTGGAGCAGTACTTC	CASTGNSVEQYF
NA	TRBV4-3	TRBD2	TRBJ2-1	TGCGCCAGCAGCCTCATTTTGGGCGGGAGAGATGAGCAGTTCTTC	CASSLILGGRDEQFF
many	TRBV10-3	NA	TRBJ2-6	TGTGCCATCGGGCCAGGGCTCCTCTCTGGGGCCAACGTCCTGACTTTC	CAIGPGLLSGANVLTF
many	TRBV5-6	TRBD1	TRBJ1-2	TGTGCCAGCAGCTTCAACACCCGGGACAGCCCTACCTATGGCTACACCTTC	CASSFNTRDSPTYGYTF
many	TRBV20-1	NA	TRBJ1-6	TGCAGTGCACAGGGAGAGGCATATTATAATTCACCCCTCCACTTT	CSAQGEAYYNSPLHF